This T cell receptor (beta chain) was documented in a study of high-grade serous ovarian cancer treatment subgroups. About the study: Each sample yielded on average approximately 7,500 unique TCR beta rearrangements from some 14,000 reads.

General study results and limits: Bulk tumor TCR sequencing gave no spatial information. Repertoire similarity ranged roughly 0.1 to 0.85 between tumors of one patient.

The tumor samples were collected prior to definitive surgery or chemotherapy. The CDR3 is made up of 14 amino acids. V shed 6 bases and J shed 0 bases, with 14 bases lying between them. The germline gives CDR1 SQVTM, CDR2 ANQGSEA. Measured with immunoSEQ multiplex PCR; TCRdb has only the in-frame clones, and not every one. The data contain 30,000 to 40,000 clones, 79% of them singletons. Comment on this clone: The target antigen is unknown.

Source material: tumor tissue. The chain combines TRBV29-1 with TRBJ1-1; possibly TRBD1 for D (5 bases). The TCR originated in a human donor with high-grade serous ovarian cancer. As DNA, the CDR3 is TGCAGCGTCCCTAAGGGACTCATGAACACTGAAGCTTTCTTT. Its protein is CSVPKGLMNTEAFF.